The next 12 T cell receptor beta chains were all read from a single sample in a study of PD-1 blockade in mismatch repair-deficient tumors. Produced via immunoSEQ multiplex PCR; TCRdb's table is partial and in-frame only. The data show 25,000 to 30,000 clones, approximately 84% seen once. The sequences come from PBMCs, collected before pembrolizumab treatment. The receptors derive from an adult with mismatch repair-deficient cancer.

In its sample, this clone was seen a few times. The CDR3 protein is CASSDGQGPSRPQHF. The CDR3 DNA is TGTGCCAGCAGTGACGGACAGGGCCCAAGTCGGCCCCAGCATTTT. The rearrangement links TRBV2 to TRBJ1-5, with TRBD1 identical over 8 bases. Germline lookup yields CDR1 SNHLY and CDR2 FYNNEI. The CDR3 has 15 residues. Trimming cost V 3 bases and J 9 bases; bases outside gene matches: 10.

The CDR3 coding sequence is TGTGCCAGCAGCTGGCGACAGTATCAGCCCCAGCATTTT. It encodes CASSWRQYQPQHF. This sequence joins TRBV5-5 and TRBJ1-5; D possibly corresponds to TRBD1 (5 bases). The CDR3 spans 13 residues. CDR1 is SGHKS and CDR2 is YYEKEE in the germline V gene (reference sequence). The ends were cut back, 3 bases at V and 5 bases at J, with 9 bases in the middle.

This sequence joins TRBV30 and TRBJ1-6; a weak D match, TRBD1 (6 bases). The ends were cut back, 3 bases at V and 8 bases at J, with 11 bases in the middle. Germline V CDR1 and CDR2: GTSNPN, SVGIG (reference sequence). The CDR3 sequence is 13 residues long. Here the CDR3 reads CAWRGRGYSPLHF. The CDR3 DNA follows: TGTGCCTGGAGGGGTAGGGGGTATTCACCCCTCCACTTT.

CDR3 residues: CASSVRGRWETQYF. CDR3 sequence (DNA): TGTGCCAGCAGTGTCCGAGGCCGATGGGAGACCCAGTACTTC. The genes are TRBV6-1 and TRBJ2-5; D not resolved. Germline assignment: CDR1 MNHNS and CDR2 SASEGT. This CDR3 region has 14 residues. Deletions cut 4 bases from V and 5 bases from J, with 14 bases between.

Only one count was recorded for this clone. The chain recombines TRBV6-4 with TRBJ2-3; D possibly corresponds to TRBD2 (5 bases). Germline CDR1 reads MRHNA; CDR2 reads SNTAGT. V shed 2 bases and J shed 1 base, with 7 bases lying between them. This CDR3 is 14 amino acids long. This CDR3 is CASSDGGGTDTQYF. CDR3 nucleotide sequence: TGTGCCAGCAGTGACGGAGGAGGCACAGATACGCAGTATTTT.

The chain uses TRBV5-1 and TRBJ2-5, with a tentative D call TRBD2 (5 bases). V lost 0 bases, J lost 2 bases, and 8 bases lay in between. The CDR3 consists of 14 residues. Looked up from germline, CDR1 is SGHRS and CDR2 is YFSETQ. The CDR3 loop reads CASSLGRTQETQYF. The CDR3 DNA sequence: TGCGCCAGCAGCTTGGGGAGGACTCAAGAGACCCAGTACTTC.

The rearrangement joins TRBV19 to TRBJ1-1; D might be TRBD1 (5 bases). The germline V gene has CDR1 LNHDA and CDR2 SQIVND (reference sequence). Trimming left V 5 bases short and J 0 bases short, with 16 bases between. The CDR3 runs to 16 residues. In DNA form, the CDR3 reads TGTGCCAGTAGTGAGTGGGGGGGACTTATGAACACTGAAGCTTTCTTT. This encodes CASSEWGGLMNTEAFF.

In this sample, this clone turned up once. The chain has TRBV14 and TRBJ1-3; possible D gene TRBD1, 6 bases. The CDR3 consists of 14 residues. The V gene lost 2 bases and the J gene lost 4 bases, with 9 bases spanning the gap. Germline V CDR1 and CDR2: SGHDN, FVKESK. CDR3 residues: CASSQTDRGNTIYF. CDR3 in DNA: TGTGCCAGCAGCCAAACCGACAGGGGAAACACCATATATTTT.

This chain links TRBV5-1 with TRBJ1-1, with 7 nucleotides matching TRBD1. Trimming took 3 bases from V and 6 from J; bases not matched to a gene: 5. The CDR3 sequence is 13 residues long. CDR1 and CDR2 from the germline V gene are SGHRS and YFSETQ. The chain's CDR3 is CASSSGGTAEAFF. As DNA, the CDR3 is TGCGCCAGCAGCTCAGGGGGAACGGCTGAAGCTTTCTTT.

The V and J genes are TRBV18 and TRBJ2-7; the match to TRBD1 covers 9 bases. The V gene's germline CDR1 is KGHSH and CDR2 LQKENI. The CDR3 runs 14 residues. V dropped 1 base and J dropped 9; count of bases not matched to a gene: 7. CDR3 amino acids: CASSPLGTGLVQYF. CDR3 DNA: TGTGCCAGCTCACCACTGGGGACAGGGCTGGTGCAGTACTTC.

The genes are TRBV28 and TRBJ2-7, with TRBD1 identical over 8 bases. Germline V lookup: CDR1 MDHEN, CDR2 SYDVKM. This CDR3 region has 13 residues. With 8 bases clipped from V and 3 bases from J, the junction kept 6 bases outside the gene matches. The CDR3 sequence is CASAATGVYEQYF. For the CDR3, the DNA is TGTGCCAGCGCCGCGACAGGGGTCTACGAGCAGTACTTC.

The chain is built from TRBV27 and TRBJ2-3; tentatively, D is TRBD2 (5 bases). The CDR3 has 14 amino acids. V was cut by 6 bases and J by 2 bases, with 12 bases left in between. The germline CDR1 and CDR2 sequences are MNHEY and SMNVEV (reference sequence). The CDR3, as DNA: TGTGCCAGCAGCCTCCTAGCATTCACAGATACGCAGTATTTT. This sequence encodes CASSLLAFTDTQYF.